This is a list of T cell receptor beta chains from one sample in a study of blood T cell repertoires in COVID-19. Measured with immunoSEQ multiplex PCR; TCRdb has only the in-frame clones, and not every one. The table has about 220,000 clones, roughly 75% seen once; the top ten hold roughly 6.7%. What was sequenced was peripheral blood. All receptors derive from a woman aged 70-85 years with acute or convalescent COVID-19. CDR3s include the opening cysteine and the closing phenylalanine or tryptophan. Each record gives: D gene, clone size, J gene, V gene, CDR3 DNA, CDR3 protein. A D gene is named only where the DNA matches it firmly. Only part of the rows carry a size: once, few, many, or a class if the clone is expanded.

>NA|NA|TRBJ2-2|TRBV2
TGTGCCAGCAGAGGGGGGGTTGCAAACACCGGGGAGCTGTTTTTT
CASRGGVANTGELFF
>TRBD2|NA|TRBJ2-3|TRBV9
TGTGCCAGCAGCGGCCGACTAGCAACCACAGATACGCAGTATTTT
CASSGRLATTDTQYF
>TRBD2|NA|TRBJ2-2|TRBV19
TGTGGGACTAGCGGGGGCTCCGGGACCGGGGAGCTGTTTTTT
CGTSGGSGTGELFF
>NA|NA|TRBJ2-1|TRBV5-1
TGCGCCAGCAGCTTGGGTGGTCGGGTTGAGCAGTTCTTC
CASSLGGRVEQFF
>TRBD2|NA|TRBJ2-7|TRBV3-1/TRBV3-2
TGTGCAGGCCGACTAGCGGGAGCCGACTCCTACGAGCAGTACTTC
CAGRLAGADSYEQYF
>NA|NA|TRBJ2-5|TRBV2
TGTGCCAGCAGACTAAGCCAGGGGGGCCTGAAGACCCAGTACTTC
CASRLSQGGLKTQYF
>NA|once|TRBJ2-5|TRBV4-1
TGCGCCAGCAGCCAAGGACAGGTGCTTCAAGAGACCCAGTACTTC
CASSQGQVLQETQYF
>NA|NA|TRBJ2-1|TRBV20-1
TGCACGGCGGGCTCCTACAATGAGCAGTTCTTC
CTAGSYNEQFF
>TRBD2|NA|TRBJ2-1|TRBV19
TGTGCCAGTAAGTCTAGCGGGGGCTACAATGAGCAGTTCTTC
CASKSSGGYNEQFF
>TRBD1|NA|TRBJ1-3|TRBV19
TGTGCCAGTAGTATCTTGGGGACAGGGCAACCTGGAAACACCATATATTTT
CASSILGTGQPGNTIYF
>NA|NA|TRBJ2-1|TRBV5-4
TGTGCCAGCAGCAAGACTAGTGGAGCCTACAATGAGCAGTTCTTC
CASSKTSGAYNEQFF
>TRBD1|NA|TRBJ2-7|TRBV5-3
TGTGCCAGAATCAAATCGGGACAGGGGGACTACGAGCAGTACTTC
CARIKSGQGDYEQYF
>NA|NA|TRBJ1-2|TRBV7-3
TGTGCCGACAGATTCTATGGCTACACCTTC
CADRFYGYTF
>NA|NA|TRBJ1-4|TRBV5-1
TGCGCCAGCAGCTTGGCCGGGGGGGATGGTGAAAAACTGTTTTTT
CASSLAGGDGEKLFF
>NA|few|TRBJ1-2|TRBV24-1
TGTGCCACCAGTGATCCCGTAAACTATGGCTACACCTTC
CATSDPVNYGYTF
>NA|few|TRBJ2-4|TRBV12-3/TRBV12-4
TGTGCCAGCAGTTTTGGCCTGAACATTCAGTACTTC
CASSFGLNIQYF
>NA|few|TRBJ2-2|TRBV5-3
TGTGCCAGAGAGGTGTCGGCCGGGGAGCTGTTTTTT
CAREVSAGELFF
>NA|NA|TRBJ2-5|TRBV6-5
TGTGCCAGCAGTTACTCGGAGAGAGAGACCCAGTACTTC
CASSYSERETQYF
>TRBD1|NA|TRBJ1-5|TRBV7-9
TGTGCCAGCAGCCCCGGGACAGGGGACAATCAGCCCCAGCATTTT
CASSPGTGDNQPQHF
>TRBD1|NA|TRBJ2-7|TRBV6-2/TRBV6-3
TGTGCCAGCAGTCCGACAGGGGCGCTGTCCTACGAGCAGTACTTC
CASSPTGALSYEQYF